The 29 T cell receptor beta chains below were found in one sample sequenced in a study of T cell responses to AZD1222 COVID-19 vaccine. Measured with immunoSEQ multiplex PCR; TCRdb has only the in-frame clones, and not every one. The sample lists about 130,000 clones, 92% seen once, with about 1.1% in the top ten. Source: peripheral blood, taken 28 days after the second AZD1222 dose. The receptors shown here come from an adult who received the AZD1222 COVID-19 vaccine.

This chain links TRBV28 with TRBJ1-2; no definite D call. Between the trimmed V and J ends, which lost 2 bases and 7 bases, there was a span of 11 bases. The CDR3 totals 13 residues. Germline values: CDR1 MDHEN, CDR2 SYDVKM. The CDR3 DNA follows: TGTGCCAGCAGTTTACACGGGCTTGGTGGCTACACCTTC. Encoded protein: CASSLHGLGGYTF.

This clone turned up a few times. The V gene is TRBV5-1, the J gene TRBJ1-4; tentative D call: TRBD1 (6 bases). V lost 4 bases and J 0 bases, leaving 7 bases between the germline ends. The CDR3 is made up of 14 amino acids. CDR1 is SGHRS, CDR2 YFSETQ, per germline. The CDR3 is CASSRTATNEKLFF. The CDR3, as DNA: TGCGCCAGCAGCCGGACAGCAACTAATGAAAAACTGTTTTTT.

In this sample, this clone turned up once. The chain is built from TRBV9 and TRBJ2-1; D possibly matches TRBD1 or TRBD2 (6 bases each). CDR1 is SGDLS and CDR2 is YYNGEE in the germline V gene. The CDR3 has 14 residues. Trimming shortened V by 4 bases and J by 5 bases, and 13 bases separated the two germline ends. In DNA, the CDR3 is TGTGCCAGCAGCCGAGGTGGGGGGCACAATGAGCAGTTCTTC. Its translation: CASSRGGGHNEQFF.

The chain employs TRBV4-2 and TRBJ2-1; a possible D gene is TRBD1 (5 bases). Germline lookup yields CDR1 LGHNA and CDR2 YNFKEQ. The CDR3 runs to 15 residues. Trimming pared 0 bases from V and 3 bases from J, leaving 9 bases between. The CDR3 spells CASSQDRQNYNEQFF. The CDR3 DNA reads as TGTGCCAGCAGCCAAGATCGACAGAACTACAATGAGCAGTTCTTC.

The J gene is TRBJ1-2, the V gene TRBV4-3; 8 nucleotides align to TRBD1. The CDR3 contains 13 residues. Germline trimming cut 1 base from V and 10 bases from J; bases unmatched to any gene: 5. CDR1 and CDR2 from the germline V gene are LGHNA and YSLEER. CDR3 in DNA: TGCGCCAGCAGCCAAGGGTTGGACAGGGTCTACACCTTC. Its protein product is CASSQGLDRVYTF.

This chain links TRBV27 with TRBJ1-2, with D unresolved. The CDR3 totals 12 residues. Germline CDR1 MNHEY, CDR2 SMNVEV (reference sequence). Trimming stripped 6 bases from V and 0 bases from J, with 5 bases between. CDR3 sequence reads: CASRTANYGYTF. The CDR3 bases are TGTGCCAGCAGAACAGCTAACTATGGCTACACCTTC.

The rearrangement links TRBV28 to TRBJ1-4, with 10 bases aligning to TRBD1. CDR3 length equals 16 residues. CDR1 is MDHEN and CDR2 is SYDVKM in the germline V gene. V lost 6 bases and J lost 6; bases outside the gene matches: 10. DNA of the CDR3: TGTGCCAGCAGGGATCCCCGACAGGGGGCTTATGAAAAACTGTTTTTT. This translates into CASRDPRQGAYEKLFF. Full variable domain (rest looked up from reference TRBV28 and TRBJ1-4): DVKVTQSSRYLVKRTGEKVFLECVQDMDHENMFWYRQDPGLGLRLIYFSYDVKMKEKGDIPEGYSVSREKKERFSLILESASTNQTSMYLCASRDPRQGAYEKLFFGSGTQLSVL.

The V call is TRBV30, the J call TRBJ1-4; TRBD1 aligns across 8 bases. Germline trimming cut 7 bases from V and 3 bases from J; bases unmatched to any gene: 13. The CDR3 has 16 residues. Germline CDR1 and CDR2: GTSNPN and SVGIG (reference sequence). CDR3 residues: CASNPIRGLSNEKLFF. CDR3 DNA sequence: TGTGCCTCAAACCCCATCAGGGGGCTTTCTAATGAAAAACTGTTTTTT.

A note on this clone: The same CDR3 can be traced to other DNA sequences in this sample. The V and J genes are TRBV7-3 and TRBJ1-1, with a possible D match to TRBD1 (6 bases). Trimming took off 5 bases at V and 11 bases at J, with 18 bases between the two ends. The CDR3 extends over 13 amino acids. Germline CDR1 reads SGHTA; CDR2 reads FQGTGA. This CDR3 is CASSPSTGSEAFF. CDR3 DNA: TGTGCCAGCAGCCCGTCCACAGGGAGTGAGGCTTTCTTT. Based on the CDR3 plus reference TRBV7-3 and TRBJ1-1, the full variable domain is GAGVSQTPSNKVTEKGKYVELRCDPISGHTALYWYRQSLGQGPEFLIYFQGTGAADDSGLPNDRFFAVRPEGSVSTLKIQRTERGDSAVYLCASSPSTGSEAFFGQGTRLTVV.

The V and J genes are TRBV7-3 and TRBJ2-3, with TRBD2 matching 7 bases. Germline CDR1 and CDR2: SGHTA and FQGTGA. The CDR3 runs 17 residues. J gave up 0 bases and V 3 bases, and 9 bases lay outside the gene matches. CDR3 residues: CASSFLPSGSSTDTQYF. The CDR3 nucleotides read TGTGCCAGCAGCTTTTTGCCTAGCGGCTCTAGCACAGATACGCAGTATTTT.

The CDR3 bases are TGTGCCAGCACAAATCGGGACAGAGGAAATTCACCCCTCCACTTT. Its protein is CASTNRDRGNSPLHF. This chain uses TRBV2 with TRBJ1-6, with 7 bases that match TRBD1. Germline V gene lookup returns CDR1 SNHLY and CDR2 FYNNEI. CDR3 length: 15 residues. V was pared by 7 bases and J by 7 bases, with 10 bases of the junction left unmatched.

The chain uses TRBV5-5 and TRBJ2-5, with D possibly TRBD2 on 6 matching bases. Trimming stripped 3 bases from V and 1 base from J, with 10 bases between. The CDR3 totals 14 residues. Per the germline V gene, CDR1 is SGHKS and CDR2 is YYEKEE (reference sequence). The CDR3 DNA is TGTGCCAGCAGCTCTGGACTACGCCAAGAGACCCAGTACTTC. As protein: CASSSGLRQETQYF.

The chain is built from TRBV20-1 and TRBJ2-7; maybe TRBD2 (6 bases). Germline V gene data show CDR1 as DFQATT and CDR2 as SNEGSKA (reference sequence). CDR3 length: 13 amino acids. Trimming shortened V by 3 bases and J by 0 bases, and 9 bases separated the two germline ends. CDR3 residues: CSASGGSSYEQYF. CDR3 bases: TGCAGTGCTAGTGGGGGGAGCTCCTACGAGCAGTACTTC.

The V gene is TRBV5-1, the J gene TRBJ2-2; D is undetermined. The CDR3 has 13 residues. Trimming took off 3 bases at V and 6 bases at J, with 9 bases between the two ends. Per the germline V gene, CDR1 is SGHRS and CDR2 is YFSETQ. The CDR3 region is CASSSTLAGELFF. CDR3 sequence (DNA): TGCGCCAGCAGCTCAACTCTGGCCGGGGAGCTGTTTTTT.

The CDR3 coding sequence is TGCGCAACTCAAGGGGGGCTTAACACTGAAGCTTTCTTT. Its translation is CATQGGLNTEAFF. The chain has TRBV10-2 and TRBJ1-1, with D maybe TRBD1 (6 bases). The CDR3 runs 13 residues. Germline CDR1 WSHSY, CDR2 SAAADI.

CDR3 region: CASKGGGLALETQYF. The CDR3 region has the DNA TGTGCCAGCAAGGGGGGCGGACTAGCTCTTGAGACCCAGTACTTC. The chain combines TRBV2 with TRBJ2-5, with TRBD2 matching over 8 bases. Trimming at V came to 7 bases and at J to 5 bases, leaving 12 bases not matched to a gene. CDR1 is SNHLY, CDR2 FYNNEI, per germline. This CDR3 has 15 residues.

This clone occurred once. The chain links TRBV27 to TRBJ1-4; no definite D call. The CDR3 contains 12 residues. V was cut by 6 bases and J by 7 bases, with 9 bases left in between. CDR1 MNHEY and CDR2 SMNVEV come from the germline V gene (reference sequence). CDR3 in DNA: TGTGCCAGCAGGGGGAGGCTTGAAAAACTGTTTTTT. It codes for CASRGRLEKLFF.

Written as DNA, the CDR3 is TGTGCCAGCAGCTTGGAATTCGGGGTTGGAAACACCATATATTTT. It is translated as CASSLEFGVGNTIYF. The chain recombines TRBV5-4 with TRBJ1-3, with D hard to call. CDR3 size: 15 residues. The germline gives CDR1 SGHNT, CDR2 YYREEE (reference sequence). V was pared by 0 bases and J by 3 bases, with 10 bases between. The entire variable domain, with the rest obtained from reference TRBV5-4 and TRBJ1-3, is as follows: ETGVTQSPTHLIKTRGQQVTLRCSSQSGHNTVSWYQQALGQGPQFIFQYYREEENGRGNFPPRFSGLQFPNYSSELNVNALELDDSALYLCASSLEFGVGNTIYFGEGSWLTVV.

The chain links TRBV30 to TRBJ1-5; maybe TRBD1 (6 bases). Germline V gene lookup returns CDR1 GTSNPN and CDR2 SVGIG (reference sequence). The CDR3 runs 12 residues. The germline V and J ends were trimmed by 5 bases and 2 bases, with 7 bases remaining between them. The CDR3 nucleotides read TGTGCCTGGTCAGGGGGCAATCAGCCCCAGCATTTT. It codes for CAWSGGNQPQHF.

This clone was picked up one time. This CDR3 reads CASTPGARQPQHF. CDR3 in DNA: TGTGCCAGCACCCCAGGGGCCCGGCAGCCCCAGCATTTT. The chain carries TRBV6-5 and TRBJ1-5, with TRBD1 as a possible D gene (6 bases). Germline assignment: CDR1 MNHEY and CDR2 SVGAGI. The CDR3 runs to 13 residues. V shed 7 bases and J shed 7 bases, with 14 bases lying between them.

The chain carries TRBV19 and TRBJ1-5; 9 bases align to TRBD1. V was clipped by 1 base and J by 7 bases; unmatched bases: 5. Germline-derived CDR1 and CDR2 are LNHDA and SQIVND (reference sequence). This CDR3 spans 15 amino acids. CDR3 amino acids: CASSIGTGGGQPQHF. DNA for the CDR3: TGTGCCAGTAGTATAGGAACAGGGGGCGGCCAGCCCCAGCATTTT.

Only one count was recorded for this clone. The chain joins TRBV28 to TRBJ2-1; D call uncertain. V dropped 3 bases and J dropped 7 bases, with 13 bases sitting between them. The CDR3 has 14 amino acids. Germline values: CDR1 MDHEN, CDR2 SYDVKM. The CDR3 loop reads CASSFDAVWNEQFF. The CDR3 nucleotides are TGTGCCAGCAGTTTCGACGCCGTCTGGAATGAGCAGTTCTTC.

This clone was picked up a small number of times. As DNA, the CDR3 is TGTGCCAGCAGCCCACCCAGGGGGCAGGAAGAGACCCAGTACTTC. Protein: CASSPPRGQEETQYF. The V call is TRBV7-2, the J call TRBJ2-5; 8 bases agree with TRBD1. V dropped 5 bases and J dropped 3; count of bases not matched to a gene: 8. Germline V lookup: CDR1 SGHTA, CDR2 FQGNSA. CDR3 length: 15 residues.

This clone was recorded once. The chain carries TRBV7-9 and TRBJ1-2, with 7 bases lining up with TRBD1. This CDR3 has 17 amino acids. Per the germline V gene, CDR1 is SEHNR and CDR2 is FQNEAQ (reference sequence). V gave up 5 bases and J gave up 4 bases; unmatched junction bases: 16. In nucleotides, the CDR3 is TGTGCCAGCAGCATCGGGACAGACTTACTTACCTCCTATGGCTACACCTTC. Amino acids: CASSIGTDLLTSYGYTF.

This chain connects TRBV15 to TRBJ2-4; D gene ambiguous. The CDR3 sequence is 14 residues long. Germline V CDR1 and CDR2: LNHNV, YYDKDF (reference sequence). Trimming cost V 0 bases and J 5 bases, with 8 bases left between them. The CDR3 is CATSREETENIQYF. CDR3 in DNA: TGTGCCACCAGCAGAGAGGAAACGGAAAACATTCAGTACTTC.

DNA for the CDR3: TGTGCCAGCGACCGGGGATCAACTAATGAAAAACTGTTTTTT. Residues: CASDRGSTNEKLFF. This chain connects TRBV6-6 to TRBJ1-4; D unresolved. Between the trimmed V and J ends, which lost 8 bases and 0 bases, there was a span of 10 bases. Germline lookup yields CDR1 MNHNY and CDR2 SVGAGI (reference sequence). The CDR3 sequence is 14 residues long.

This rearrangement joins TRBV5-6 to TRBJ2-3; the D call may be TRBD1 or TRBD2 (5 bases each). V shed 0 bases and J shed 0 bases, with 14 bases lying between them. CDR1 is SGHDT, CDR2 YYEEEE, per germline. The CDR3 is made up of 17 amino acids. The CDR3 protein is CASSLGGGPLSTDTQYF. CDR3 DNA sequence: TGTGCCAGCAGCTTGGGGGGCGGGCCACTAAGCACAGATACGCAGTATTTT.

CDR3 residues: CASGSGGSGGNTIYF. The CDR3 DNA follows: TGTGCCAGCGGTTCAGGGGGCAGCGGTGGAAACACCATATATTTT. The gene calls are TRBV3-1 (or the pseudogene TRBV3-2) and TRBJ1-3, with 8 bases matching TRBD1. The germline V gene has CDR1 LGHDT and CDR2 YNNKEL (reference sequence). This CDR3 spans 15 amino acids. Trimming took 8 bases from V and 3 from J; bases not matched to a gene: 9.

The chain joins TRBV7-9 to TRBJ1-6; 7 bases are a match to TRBD1. CDR3 length: 15 residues. V was clipped by 3 bases and J by 7 bases; unmatched bases: 6. Germline CDR1 reads SEHNR; CDR2 reads FQNEAQ (reference sequence). The CDR3 spells CASSFATGRNSPLHF. DNA for the CDR3: TGTGCCAGCAGCTTCGCGACAGGGCGAAATTCACCCCTCCACTTT.